This T cell receptor (beta chain) was identified in a study of cytomegalovirus exposure and HLA in healthy donors. Across the whole study: Around 180 million T cells yielded 100 million or so unique TCR beta sequences in earlier analysis. The study, taken as a whole, reports: There were fewer than 200 TCR beta chains listed as cytomegalovirus-associated. With high specificity and sensitivity, the classifier reportedly diagnosed cytomegalovirus status.

Turning to this clone: What it binds is not known.

Both 60 Vbeta primers and 13 Jbeta primers went into the PCR. The repertoire was sequenced with immunoSEQ multiplex PCR; TCRdb's copy has only in-frame clones and lacks some. The profile shows some 130,000 clones, approximately 80% of them singletons. The sequence was obtained from a man between 40 and 49 years old in good health and CMV-seronegative. Sequences were obtained from PBMCs.

The CDR3 DNA follows: TGTGCCAGCAGCATCTTTTATGAGCAGTTCTTC. This translates into CASSIFYEQFF. The V and J genes are TRBV7-2 and TRBJ2-1; D remains ambiguous. V was pared by 5 bases and J by 8 bases, with 7 bases between. The length of the CDR3 is 11 residues. Germline V gene data show CDR1 as SGHTA and CDR2 as FQGNSA.